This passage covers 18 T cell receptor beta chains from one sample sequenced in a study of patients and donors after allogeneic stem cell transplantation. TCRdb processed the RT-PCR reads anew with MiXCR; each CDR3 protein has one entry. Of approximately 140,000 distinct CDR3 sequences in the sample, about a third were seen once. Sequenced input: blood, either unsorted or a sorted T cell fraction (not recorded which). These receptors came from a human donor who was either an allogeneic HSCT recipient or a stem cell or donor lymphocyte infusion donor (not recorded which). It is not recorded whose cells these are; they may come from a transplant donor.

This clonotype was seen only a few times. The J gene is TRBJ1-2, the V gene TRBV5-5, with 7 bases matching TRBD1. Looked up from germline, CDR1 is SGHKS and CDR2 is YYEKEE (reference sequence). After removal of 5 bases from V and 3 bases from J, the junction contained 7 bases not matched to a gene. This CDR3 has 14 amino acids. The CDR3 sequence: CASRPGQWDYGYTF. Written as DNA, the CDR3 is TGTGCCAGCAGGCCGGGACAGTGGGACTATGGCTACACCTTC.

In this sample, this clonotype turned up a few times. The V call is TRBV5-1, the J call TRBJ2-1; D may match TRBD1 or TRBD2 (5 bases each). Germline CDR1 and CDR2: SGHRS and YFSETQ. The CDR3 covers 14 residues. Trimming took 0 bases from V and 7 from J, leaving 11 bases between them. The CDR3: CASSLAKEGNEQFF. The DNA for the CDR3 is TGCGCCAGCAGCTTGGCCAAAGAGGGGAATGAGCAGTTCTTC.

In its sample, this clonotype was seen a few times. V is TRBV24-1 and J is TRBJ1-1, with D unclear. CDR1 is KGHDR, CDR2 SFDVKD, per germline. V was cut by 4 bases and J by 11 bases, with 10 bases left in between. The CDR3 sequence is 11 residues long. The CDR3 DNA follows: TGTGCCACCAGTGACGGCATGGGGGCTTTCTTT. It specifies CATSDGMGAFF.

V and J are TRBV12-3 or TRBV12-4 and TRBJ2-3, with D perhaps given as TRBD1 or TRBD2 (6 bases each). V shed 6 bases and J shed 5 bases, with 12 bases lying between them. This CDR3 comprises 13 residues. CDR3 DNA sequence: TGTGCCAGCAGGTTGAGGGGGGAAGATACGCAGTATTTT. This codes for CASRLRGEDTQYF.

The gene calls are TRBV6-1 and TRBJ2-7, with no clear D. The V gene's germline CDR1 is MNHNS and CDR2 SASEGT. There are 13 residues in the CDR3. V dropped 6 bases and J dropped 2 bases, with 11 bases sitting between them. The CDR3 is CASRAVNAYEQYV. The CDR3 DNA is TGTGCCAGCAGGGCAGTGAACGCCTACGAGCAGTACGTC.

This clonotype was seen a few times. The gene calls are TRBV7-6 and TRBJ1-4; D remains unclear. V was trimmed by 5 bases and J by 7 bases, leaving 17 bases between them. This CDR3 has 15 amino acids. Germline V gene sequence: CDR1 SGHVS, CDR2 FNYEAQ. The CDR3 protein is CASSQTNGIREKLFF. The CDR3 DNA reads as TGTGCCAGCAGCCAGACCAATGGGATACGTGAAAAACTGTTTTTT.

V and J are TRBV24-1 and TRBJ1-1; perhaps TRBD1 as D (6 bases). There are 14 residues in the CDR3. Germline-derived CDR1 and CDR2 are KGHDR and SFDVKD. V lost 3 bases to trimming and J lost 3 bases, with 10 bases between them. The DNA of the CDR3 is TGTGCCACCAGTGATGCCAGGGGAGACACTGAAGCTTTCTTT. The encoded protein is CATSDARGDTEAFF.

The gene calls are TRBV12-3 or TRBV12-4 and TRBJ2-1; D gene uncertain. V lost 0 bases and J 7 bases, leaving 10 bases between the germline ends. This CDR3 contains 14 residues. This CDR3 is CASSLARTLNEQFF. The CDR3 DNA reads TGTGCCAGCAGTTTAGCGCGAACTTTAAATGAGCAGTTCTTC.

As DNA, the CDR3 is TGTGCCAGCAGGGGCGGACTAGCGCCGCAGGAGACCCAGTACTTC. This gives the protein CASRGGLAPQETQYF. The gene calls are TRBV6-2 or TRBV6-3 and TRBJ2-5; 9 bases are shared with TRBD2. The V gene end was trimmed by 6 bases and the J gene end by 5 bases; junction bases not matched to a gene: 10. The length of the CDR3 is 15 residues. Germline CDR1 is MNHEY and CDR2 is SVGEGT.

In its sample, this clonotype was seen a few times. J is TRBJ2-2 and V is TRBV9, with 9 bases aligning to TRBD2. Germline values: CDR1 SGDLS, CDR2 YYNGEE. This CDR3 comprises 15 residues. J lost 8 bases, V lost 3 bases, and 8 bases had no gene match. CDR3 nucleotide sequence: TGTGCCAGCAGCGGGCCGACTAGCGGAGGGGGGGAGCTGTTTTTT. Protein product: CASSGPTSGGGELFF.

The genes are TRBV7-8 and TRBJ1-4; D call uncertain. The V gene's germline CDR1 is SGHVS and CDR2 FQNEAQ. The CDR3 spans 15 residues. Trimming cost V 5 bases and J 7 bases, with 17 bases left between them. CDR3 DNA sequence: TGTGCCAGCAGCCCTCGATCGGCGTCTTCTGAAAAACTGTTTTTT. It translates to CASSPRSASSEKLFF.

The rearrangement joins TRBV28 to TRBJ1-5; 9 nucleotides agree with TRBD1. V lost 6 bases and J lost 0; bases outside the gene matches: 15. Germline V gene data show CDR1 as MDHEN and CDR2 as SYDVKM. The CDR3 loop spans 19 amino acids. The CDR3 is CASSPSRGQGLHSNQPQHF. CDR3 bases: TGTGCCAGCAGCCCTTCCCGGGGACAGGGCCTCCATAGCAATCAGCCCCAGCATTTT.

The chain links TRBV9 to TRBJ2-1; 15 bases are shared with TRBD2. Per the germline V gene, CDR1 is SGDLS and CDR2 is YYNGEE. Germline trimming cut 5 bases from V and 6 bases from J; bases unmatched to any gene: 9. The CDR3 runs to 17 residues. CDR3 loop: CASSYTPGLAGGNEQFF. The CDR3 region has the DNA TGTGCCAGCAGTTATACTCCGGGACTAGCGGGGGGCAATGAGCAGTTCTTC.

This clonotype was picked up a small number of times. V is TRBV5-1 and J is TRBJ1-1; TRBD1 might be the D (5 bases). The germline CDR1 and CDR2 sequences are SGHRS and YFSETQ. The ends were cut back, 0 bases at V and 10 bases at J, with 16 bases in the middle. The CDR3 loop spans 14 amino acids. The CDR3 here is CASSLEGPMLGAFF. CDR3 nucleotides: TGCGCCAGCAGCTTGGAGGGACCCATGTTGGGAGCTTTCTTT.

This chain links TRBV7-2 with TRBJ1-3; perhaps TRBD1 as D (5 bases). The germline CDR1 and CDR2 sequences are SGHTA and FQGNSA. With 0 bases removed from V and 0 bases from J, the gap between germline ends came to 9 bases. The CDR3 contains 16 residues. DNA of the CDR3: TGTGCCAGCAGCTTAGCGGGCAGGGCCTCTGGAAACACCATATATTTT. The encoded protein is CASSLAGRASGNTIYF. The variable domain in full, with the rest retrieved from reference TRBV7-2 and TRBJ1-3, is GAGVSQSPSNKVTEKGKDVELRCDPISGHTALYWYRQSLGQGLEFLIYFQGNSAPDKSGLPSDRFSAERTGGSVSTLTIQRTQQEDSAVYLCASSLAGRASGNTIYFGEGSWLTVV.

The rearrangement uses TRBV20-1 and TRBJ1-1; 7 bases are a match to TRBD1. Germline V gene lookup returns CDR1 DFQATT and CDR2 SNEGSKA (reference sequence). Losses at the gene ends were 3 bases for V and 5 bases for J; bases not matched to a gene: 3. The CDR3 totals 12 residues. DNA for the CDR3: TGCAGTGCTAGGGAGGGGGCTACTGAAGCTTTCTTT. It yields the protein CSAREGATEAFF.

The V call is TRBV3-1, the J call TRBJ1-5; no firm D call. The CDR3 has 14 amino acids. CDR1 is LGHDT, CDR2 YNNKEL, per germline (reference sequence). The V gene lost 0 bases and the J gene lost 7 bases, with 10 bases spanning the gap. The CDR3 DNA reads TGTGCCAGCAGCCAAGATTCGCGGTCCCAGCCCCAGCATTTT. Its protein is CASSQDSRSQPQHF.

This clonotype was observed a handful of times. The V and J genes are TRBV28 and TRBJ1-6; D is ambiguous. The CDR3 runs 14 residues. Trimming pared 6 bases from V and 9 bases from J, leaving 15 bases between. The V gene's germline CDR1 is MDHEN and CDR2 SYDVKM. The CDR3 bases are TGTGCCAGCAGCTTAGGGCCGGCCAGTTCACCCCTCCACTTT. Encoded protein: CASSLGPASSPLHF.